Shown below are 19 T cell receptor beta chains from a single sample sequenced in a study of CD8 T cells in Susac syndrome. Reverse transcription used roughly 0.45 to 1 ug RNA and random hexamers. In TCRdb, the immunoSEQ multiplex PCR reads were re-called with MiXCR into one record per CDR3 protein. The sample lists over 95,000 distinct CDR3 sequences, around 90% occurring once. Sequenced input: CD4+ T cells from PBMCs. These receptors all stem from a human donor in good health.

J is TRBJ2-7 and V is TRBV12-3 or TRBV12-4; TRBD1 might be the D (6 bases). This CDR3 has 14 residues. The V end lost 6 bases, the J end lost 1 base, and 13 bases lay between the germline ends. The chain's CDR3 is CASSTAGTSYEQYF. CDR3 DNA: TGTGCCAGCAGCACCGCCGGGACATCCTACGAGCAGTACTTC.

V gene TRBV2 combines with J gene TRBJ1-2, with 7 bases that match TRBD1. The CDR3 covers 14 residues. The germline CDR1 and CDR2 sequences are SNHLY and FYNNEI. The V segment lost 3 bases and the J segment 2 bases; nucleotides outside the gene matches: 3. The CDR3 reads CASSDGTANYGYTF. The DNA of the CDR3 is TGTGCCAGCAGTGATGGGACAGCAAACTATGGCTACACCTTC.

The J gene is TRBJ2-3, the V gene TRBV19, with D perhaps matching TRBD1 (5 bases). Germline V gene data show CDR1 as LNHDA and CDR2 as SQIVND (reference sequence). The CDR3 sequence is 16 residues long. Deletions cut 3 bases from V and 5 bases from J, with 18 bases between. Written as DNA, the CDR3 is TGTGCCAGTAGTATCTTCGGCCCAGGGATAGAAGATACGCAGTATTTT. Residues: CASSIFGPGIEDTQYF.

This clonotype was seen more than once but under ten times. This chain links TRBV28 with TRBJ2-1; D tentatively reads TRBD1 or TRBD2 (5 bases each). The CDR3 length is 15 residues. Trimming took off 5 bases at V and 9 bases at J, with 20 bases between the two ends. From germline, CDR1 is MDHEN and CDR2 SYDVKM. The CDR3 protein is CASSGGPRVKGEQFF. The DNA for the CDR3 is TGTGCCAGCAGTGGGGGACCGAGGGTCAAGGGTGAGCAGTTCTTC.

The rearrangement joins TRBV6-1 to TRBJ2-2, with D unclear. This CDR3 is 16 amino acids long. Germline CDR1 reads MNHNS; CDR2 reads SASEGT. Deletions cut 6 bases from V and 0 bases from J, with 14 bases between. CDR3 sequence (DNA): TGTGCCAGCAGCCGCCTCCTACCCGCGAACACCGGGGAGCTGTTTTTT. Protein sequence: CASSRLLPANTGELFF.

This rearrangement joins TRBV30 to TRBJ2-7, with D possibly TRBD1 on 6 matching bases. The V gene's germline CDR1 is GTSNPN and CDR2 SVGIG (reference sequence). This CDR3 comprises 13 residues. Trimming removed 2 bases from V and 3 bases from J, with 11 bases in between. CDR3 sequence: CAWSMGTFYEQYF. DNA for the CDR3: TGTGCCTGGAGTATGGGGACATTCTACGAGCAGTACTTC. Based on the CDR3 plus reference TRBV30 and TRBJ2-7, the full variable domain is SQTIHQWPATLVQPVGSPLSLECTVEGTSNPNLYWYRQAAGRGLQLLFYSVGIGQISSEVPQNLSASRPQDRQFILSSKKLLLSDSGFYLCAWSMGTFYEQYFGPGTRLTVT.

The chain has TRBV3-1 and TRBJ2-2; D not resolved. This CDR3 contains 14 residues. The germline gives CDR1 LGHDT, CDR2 YNNKEL (reference sequence). V gave up 2 bases and J gave up 1 base, with 5 bases separating them. CDR3 sequence reads: CASSQPQNTGELFF. The CDR3 nucleotides read TGTGCCAGCAGCCAACCCCAGAACACCGGGGAGCTGTTTTTT.

Note on this clonotype: The conserved final phenylalanine or tryptophan is absent from the CDR3, which likely points to a read error. V gene TRBV2 combines with J gene TRBJ2-7; D uncertain. The germline V gene encodes CDR1 SNHLY and CDR2 FYNNEI. This CDR3 is 12 amino acids long. The germline V and J ends were trimmed by 5 bases and 2 bases, with 7 bases remaining between them. The CDR3: CASSSMAYEQYL. CDR3 nucleotides: TGTGCCAGCAGTTCGATGGCCTACGAGCAGTACTTG.

The chain joins TRBV7-9 to TRBJ2-7; 8 nucleotides agree with TRBD1. The junction had 11 bases not matched to a gene; V was cut back by 4 bases and J by 6 bases. Germline values: CDR1 SEHNR, CDR2 FQNEAQ (reference sequence). The CDR3 spans 15 residues. Here the CDR3 reads CASSSHGQGAFEQYF. The CDR3, as DNA: TGTGCCAGCAGCTCGCATGGACAGGGCGCCTTCGAGCAGTACTTC.

The chain links TRBV3-1 to TRBJ2-1, with 8 bases matching TRBD2. V lost 3 bases, J lost 9 bases, and 7 bases stayed unmatched. Germline lookup yields CDR1 LGHDT and CDR2 YNNKEL (reference sequence). The CDR3 length is 14 residues. The CDR3 DNA is TGTGCCAGCAGCCATGGGACTAGATTTGTTGAGCAGTTCTTC. Amino acid sequence: CASSHGTRFVEQFF.

This chain uses TRBV6-1 with TRBJ2-7; D possibly corresponds to TRBD2 (5 bases). The CDR3 is 14 amino acids. The germline gives CDR1 MNHNS, CDR2 SASEGT. Trimming left V 6 bases short and J 3 bases short, with 15 bases between. DNA of the CDR3: TGTGCCAGCAGAACGGGATCCCCACTCTACGAGCAGTACTTC. Amino acids: CASRTGSPLYEQYF.

The chain is built from TRBV6-2 or TRBV6-3 and TRBJ2-1, with TRBD2 identical over 7 bases. V trimming: 4 bases; J trimming: 5 bases; junction bases outside the gene matches: 5. The CDR3 consists of 14 residues. The germline V gene encodes CDR1 MNHEY and CDR2 SVGEGT. The CDR3 coding sequence is TGTGCCAGCAGTTTCCGCGGGAGAGACAATGAGCAGTTCTTC. Translating it yields CASSFRGRDNEQFF.

The V and J genes are TRBV29-1 and TRBJ1-1; D is uncertain. In germline, CDR1 is SQVTM, CDR2 ANQGSEA. V lost 6 bases and J lost 10, with 24 bases in between. The CDR3 length is 14 residues. In DNA form, the CDR3 reads TGCAGCGTCGGTCAGGATGGTGGAATAGGTGGAGCTTTCTTT. Its protein is CSVGQDGGIGGAFF.

The chain couples TRBV13 to TRBJ1-3; D is undetermined. CDR1 is PRHDT and CDR2 is FYEKMQ in the germline V gene (reference sequence). Trimming took off 5 bases at V and 8 bases at J, with 7 bases between the two ends. This CDR3 has 11 amino acids. Here the CDR3 DNA reads TGTGCCAGCAGCCGCGGGGACACCATATATTTT. The encoded protein is CASSRGDTIYF.

The chain links TRBV15 to TRBJ2-5; D is unresolved. The CDR3 totals 12 residues. Germline CDR1 reads LNHNV; CDR2 reads YYDKDF (reference sequence). V gave up 5 bases and J gave up 5 bases, with 9 bases separating them. The CDR3 is CATSYSPETQYF. The CDR3 nucleotides read TGTGCCACCAGCTATAGCCCGGAGACCCAGTACTTC.

CDR3 sequence reads: CASSRTGLQETQYF. CDR3 nucleotide sequence: TGCGCCAGCAGCCGGACAGGCCTACAAGAGACCCAGTACTTC. The chain links TRBV5-1 to TRBJ2-5; 7 bases are a match to TRBD1. V lost 4 bases, J lost 2 bases, and 5 bases stayed unmatched. The germline V gene has CDR1 SGHRS and CDR2 YFSETQ. The CDR3 length is 14 residues.

This chain uses TRBV11-2 with TRBJ2-3; the match to TRBD1 covers 8 bases. Per the germline V gene, CDR1 is SGHAT and CDR2 is FQNNGV. With 5 bases clipped from V and 1 base from J, the junction kept 8 bases outside the gene matches. The CDR3 is 16 amino acids. CDR3 amino acids: CASSKETGVRTDTQYF. The CDR3 bases are TGTGCCAGCAGCAAAGAGACAGGGGTGCGCACAGATACGCAGTATTTT.

The chain's CDR3 is CASSLAGFDEQFF. DNA of the CDR3: TGTGCCAGCAGTTTAGCAGGTTTCGATGAGCAGTTCTTC. The rearrangement uses TRBV27 and TRBJ2-1; D ambiguous. CDR3 length: 13 residues. V was trimmed by 2 bases and J by 8 bases, leaving 10 bases between them. Germline CDR1 reads MNHEY; CDR2 reads SMNVEV (reference sequence).

The rearrangement joins TRBV29-1 to TRBJ1-1; D remains ambiguous. Germline values: CDR1 SQVTM, CDR2 ANQGSEA. With 3 bases removed from V and 5 bases from J, the gap between germline ends came to 7 bases. The length of the CDR3 is 11 residues. The CDR3 sequence: CSVELSTEAFF. In DNA, the CDR3 is TGCAGCGTTGAGCTCTCGACTGAAGCTTTCTTT.